This T cell receptor beta chain was recovered during a study of T cells in Graves' hyperthyroidism and ophthalmopathy (dated by TCRdb to about 2019). For the study in its entirety: Peripheral blood samples were taken at initial diagnosis, before any treatment was given. To identify distinguishing TCR V-J signatures, a discovery cohort of about 100 patients was used, comprising some 45 with Graves' ophthalmopathy and some 60 with stable Graves' hyperthyroidism. Prospective prediction of ophthalmopathy was tested in an independent validation cohort of 18 to 20 hyperthyroidism patients and 15 to 17 patients who later progressed to ophthalmopathy. The 80 to 100 discovery patients were randomly divided into training and test sets at a 7:3 ratio. Thyroid tissue and blood T-cell repertoires from six Graves' hyperthyroidism patients were also compared in the study. Following sampling, methimazole starting at 30 mg daily was given to hyperthyroidism patients, and high-dose intravenous methylprednisolone was given to ophthalmopathy patients. The paper describes TCR Vbeta CDR3 sequencing of around 130 peripheral blood samples, made up of approximately 40 ophthalmopathy patients, around 78 hyperthyroidism patients and roughly 17 progressor patients.

V trim: 4 bases; J trim: 5 bases; unmatched bases: 9. The germline V gene (reference sequence) yields LNHDA for CDR1 and SQIVND for CDR2. The CDR3, cysteine through phenylalanine, is 16 amino acids long. Left in the record is the CDR3 DNA by itself, 48 bases read in frame from the first base. A single count supports this clonotype. No cognate antigen has been identified for it. No clone much larger than this one lies a single base away; base qualities are absent. A single read is weak support. Graves' hyperthyroidism was defined as stable when no progression to ophthalmopathy occurred over 18 months of follow-up. The hyperthyroidism patients were between 18 and 65 years old and newly diagnosed, with a disease duration of less than 2 months. Exclusion was applied to patients with uncontrolled infections, other autoimmune diseases, pregnancy or lactation. Diagnoses were based on clinical symptoms, serum thyroxine and TRAb, thyroid ultrasound and orbital computed tomography. PBMCs were separated from under 12 ml of fresh peripheral blood using Ficoll-Paque density gradient centrifugation. Trizol reagent was used to extract total RNA, and RNA quality was then checked on an Agilent 2100 Bioanalyzer.

Results the study describes overall, beyond this receptor: Sample size was not statistically predetermined, and blinding of investigators to group allocation was not performed. A model built on a 13 V-J signature distinguished ophthalmopathy from stable hyperthyroidism, reaching about 88% sensitivity and about 81% specificity in cross-validation and 80%/75% in testing. In validation, the model predicted progression to ophthalmopathy a median of roughly six months before onset, with over 60% sensitivity and about 72% specificity. Most expanded thyroid clonotypes (frequency above 0.001) were also detected in blood, suggesting blood repertoires may reflect thyroid immune responses.

The TCR beta CDR3 regions were amplified from RNA transcripts. The first round of RT-PCR for the TCR CDR3 was performed with the HTBI primer set and the Qiagen OneStep RT-PCR kit. The libraries were constructed in a second round of multiplex PCR and then size-selected and purified. The libraries were sequenced on an Illumina HiSeq2000 using paired-end 100 bp reads. For the original study's pipeline: SOAPnuke was used to process the raw data, with reads discarded if the reads contained adapters or uncalled bases, had a mean Phred below 15, or lacked an exact constant-primer or identifier match. High-quality paired reads were merged using COPE v1.2.5, and each unique nucleotide sequence was defined as a clonotype. MiTCR v1.1 was used to align clonotypes to the IMGT TRBV, TRBD and TRBJ reference segments. Analysis was restricted to V-J combinations with a frequency above 0.0001, which covered 98% to 99.2% of repertoires. The TCS score was defined as the ratio of F50 (clonal expansion) to E x V (chaos), calculated using BLOSUM62-based TCRdist between CDR3 peptides within each V-J. Welch's t-statistics and random forest reduced roughly 500 V-J features to around 14, which were used in a naive Bayes classifier (R e1071). Clones were called with MiXCR by TCRdb after fastp trimmed the public reads at Q25, and only in-frame beta chains were retained. All rows with the same CDR3 protein become a single entry with the most common DNA and genes. For this entry, the V and J calls and clone size follow TCRdb and not the study's own pipeline. In all, the sample holds more than 300,000 distinct CDR3 sequences, and less than 15% of those were seen once. The biggest ten clones account for around 9.2% of the sample.

The origin of this receptor is a woman aged 18-29 years with Graves' hyperthyroidism. The chain uses TRBV19 and TRBJ2-2; the junction holds 8 bases that match TRBD1. The material sequenced was blood. The CDR3 here reads CASSTREDRETGELFF. The DNA sequence is as follows: TGTGCCAGTAGTACACGCGAGGACAGGGAAACCGGGGAGCTGTTTTTT.